Presented here are 9 T cell receptor beta chains from one specimen sequenced in a study of T cells in localized non-small cell lung cancer. Sequencing used immunoSEQ multiplex PCR; TCRdb keeps in-frame clones, though not all of them. Among 1,200 to 1,500 clones, less than 30% were seen once, and the ten largest hold less than 20%. This material consisted of lung tumor tissue, taken before any cancer treatment. These receptors were obtained from a male donor aged 60 or over with stage I squamous cell lung carcinoma.

In this sample, this clone is medium-sized (0.01 to 0.1%). The chain combines TRBV6-8 with TRBJ2-7; 12 nucleotides line up with TRBD2. Germline lookup yields CDR1 MNHGY and CDR2 SAAAGT. The junction had 17 bases not matched to a gene; V was cut back by 10 bases and J by 4 bases. The CDR3 covers 17 residues. This CDR3 reads CAISYKASGRANYEQYF. In nucleotides, the CDR3 is TGTGCCATCAGCTATAAAGCTAGCGGGAGGGCCAATTACGAGCAGTACTTC.

This clone ranks as medium-sized. This chain uses TRBV11-3 with TRBJ2-5; 11 bases match TRBD2. The germline gives CDR1 SGHNT, CDR2 YENEEA. The V segment lost 3 bases and the J segment 1 base; nucleotides outside the gene matches: 1. This CDR3 has 15 residues. The DNA of the CDR3 is TGTGCCAGCAGCTTGCTAGCGGGGGGCCAAGAGACCCAGTACTTC. Its translation: CASSLLAGGQETQYF.

This clone has a handful of counts. This chain uses TRBV9 with TRBJ1-3; TRBD1 might be the D (5 bases). Germline CDR1 and CDR2: SGDLS and YYNGEE. Deletions cut 4 bases from V and 0 bases from J, with 11 bases between. The CDR3 runs 15 residues. The CDR3 sequence: CASSPDTSSGNTIYF. The CDR3 nucleotides are TGTGCCAGCAGCCCGGACACTAGCTCTGGAAACACCATATATTTT.

V usage is TRBV19 and J usage is TRBJ2-7, with 7 bases that match TRBD2. Germline V gene data show CDR1 as LNHDA and CDR2 as SQIVND (reference sequence). This CDR3 spans 13 amino acids. Losses at the gene ends were 7 bases for V and 2 bases for J; bases not matched to a gene: 5. CDR3 sequence reads: CASMKAGAYEQYF. The CDR3 coding sequence is TGTGCCAGTATGAAGGCGGGAGCCTACGAGCAGTACTTC.

The chain joins TRBV11-3 to TRBJ2-7; TRBD2 aligns across 16 bases. CDR3 length: 17 residues. Trimming at V came to 5 bases and at J to 2 bases, leaving 6 bases not matched to a gene. Germline V gene sequence: CDR1 SGHNT, CDR2 YENEEA. CDR3: CASSPLGTSGGAYEQYF. The DNA for the CDR3 is TGTGCCAGCAGCCCACTAGGGACTAGCGGGGGGGCCTACGAGCAGTACTTC.

The rearrangement uses TRBV14 and TRBJ2-7; 16 positions match TRBD2. Germline V gene sequence: CDR1 SGHDN, CDR2 FVKESK. This CDR3 comprises 18 residues. V dropped 1 base and J dropped 5; count of bases not matched to a gene: 8. The CDR3 spells CASSQGTGLAGGRNEQYF. The CDR3 coding sequence is TGTGCCAGCAGCCAAGGGACGGGACTAGCGGGAGGGCGGAACGAGCAGTACTTC. Full variable domain (missing parts from reference TRBV14 and TRBJ2-7): EAGVTQFPSHSVIEKGQTVTLRCDPISGHDNLYWYRRVMGKEIKFLLHFVKESKQDESGMPNNRFLAERTGGTYSTLKVQPAELEDSGVYFCASSQGTGLAGGRNEQYFGPGTRLTVT.

This clone rates as medium-sized (0.01 to 0.1%). The chain recombines TRBV9 with TRBJ2-1; 9 bases match TRBD2. The CDR3 is 15 amino acids. V shed 5 bases, J shed 6 bases, and the junction held 9 bases outside the gene matches. Germline CDR1 SGDLS, CDR2 YYNGEE. The CDR3 spells CASSEEAGGGNEQFF. Here the CDR3 DNA reads TGTGCCAGCAGTGAAGAAGCGGGAGGTGGCAATGAGCAGTTCTTC.

This clone has more than one count but fewer than ten. The chain joins TRBV14 to TRBJ2-1, with D possibly TRBD2 on 5 matching bases. The V and J ends lost 1 base and 6 bases respectively, with 13 bases between them. This CDR3 region has 15 residues. Germline loops: CDR1 SGHDN, CDR2 FVKESK. The CDR3 DNA reads as TGTGCCAGCAGCCAAGGCGGGCCACGGCCCAATGAGCAGTTCTTC. It codes for CASSQGGPRPNEQFF.

This clone has just a few counts. The rearrangement uses TRBV10-2 and TRBJ2-1; 9 bases match TRBD2. Germline trimming cut 3 bases from V and 1 base from J; bases unmatched to any gene: 4. The germline V gene encodes CDR1 WSHSY and CDR2 SAAADI. The CDR3 totals 16 residues. CDR3 loop: CASSEGSGGSYNEQFF. Written as DNA, the CDR3 is TGCGCCAGCAGTGAAGGTAGCGGGGGATCCTACAATGAGCAGTTCTTC.